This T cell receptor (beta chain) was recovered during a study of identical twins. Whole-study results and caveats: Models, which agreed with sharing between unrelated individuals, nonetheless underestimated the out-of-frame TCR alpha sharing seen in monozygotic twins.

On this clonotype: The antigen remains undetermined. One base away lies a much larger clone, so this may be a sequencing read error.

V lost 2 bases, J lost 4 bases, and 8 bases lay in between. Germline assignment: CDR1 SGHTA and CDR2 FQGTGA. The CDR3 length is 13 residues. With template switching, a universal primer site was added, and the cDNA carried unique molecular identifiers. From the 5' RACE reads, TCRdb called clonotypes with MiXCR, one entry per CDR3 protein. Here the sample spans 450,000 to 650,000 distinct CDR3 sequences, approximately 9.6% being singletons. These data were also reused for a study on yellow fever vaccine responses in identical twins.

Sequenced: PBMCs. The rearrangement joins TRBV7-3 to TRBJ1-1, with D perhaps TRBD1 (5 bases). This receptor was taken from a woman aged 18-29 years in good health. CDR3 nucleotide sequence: TGTGCCAGCAGCTTAGAGGGGATCACTGAAGCTTTCTTT. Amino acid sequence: CASSLEGITEAFF.